Reported below is one TCR beta chain. The sample belongs to a study of response to subunit inactivated influenza vaccine. TCRdb reprocessed the RT-PCR reads via MiXCR and lists one record per CDR3 protein. The table includes around 190,000 distinct CDR3 sequences, around a tenth detected once. The material was non-naive T cells sorted from PBMCs, obtained on the day of vaccination. The clonotype was recovered from a man aged 50 or older who received an inactivated influenza vaccine.

CDR3 bases: TGCAGCGTTGAAGGGACTAGCGGGGATACGCAGTATTTT. It is translated as CSVEGTSGDTQYF. The rearrangement joins TRBV29-1 to TRBJ2-3, with 11 positions matching TRBD2. J lost 6 bases, V lost 1 base, and 0 bases had no gene match. CDR1 is SQVTM and CDR2 is ANQGSEA in the germline V gene. The CDR3 covers 13 residues.